Below, 16 T cell receptor beta chains from the same sample are listed, as sequenced in a study of shared clonotypes between healthy human individuals. This table comes from immunoSEQ multiplex PCR, and its TCRdb copy is limited to in-frame clones, with some not included. The sample has about 800,000 clones, 95% to 97% seen once. Terminally differentiated effector memory CD45RA+ cells were excluded from the naive CD8 cells, which were CD45RO-negative and positively selected for CCR7. The sample was naive CD8+ T cells sorted from blood. The receptors shown here come from a man younger than 45 in good health.

The chain employs TRBV9 and TRBJ2-1; 11 positions agree with TRBD1. The V gene's germline CDR1 is SGDLS and CDR2 YYNGEE. With 4 bases clipped from V and 5 bases from J, the junction kept 5 bases outside the gene matches. This CDR3 comprises 15 residues. The chain's CDR3 is CASSPGTGGHNEQFF. The DNA of the CDR3 is TGTGCCAGCAGCCCCGGGACAGGGGGACACAATGAGCAGTTCTTC. Full variable domain (rest looked up from reference TRBV9 and TRBJ2-1): DSGVTQTPKHLITATGQRVTLRCSPRSGDLSVYWYQQSLDQGLQFLIQYYNGEERAKGNILERFSAQQFPDLHSELNLSSLELGDSALYFCASSPGTGGHNEQFFGPGTRLTVL.

With regard to this clone: The sample holds other DNA sequences that translate to the same CDR3. The rearrangement joins TRBV7-2 to TRBJ1-1; TRBD1 aligns across 7 bases. Unmatched junction bases numbered 1, after V lost 2 bases and J lost 4 bases. Germline assignment: CDR1 SGHTA and CDR2 FQGNSA. The CDR3 spans 13 residues. CDR3 bases: TGTGCCAGCAGCTTAAACAGGGGCACTGAAGCTTTCTTT. This gives the protein CASSLNRGTEAFF.

This rearrangement joins TRBV7-2 to TRBJ2-7, with 7 bases matching TRBD2. CDR1 SGHTA and CDR2 FQGNSA come from the germline V gene. After removal of 4 bases from V and 4 bases from J, the junction contained 19 bases not matched to a gene. The CDR3 sequence is 18 residues long. Here the CDR3 DNA reads TGTGCCAGCAGCTCCCGACTGAGCGGGGAATCAGCCCTATACGAGCAGTACTTC. The encoded protein is CASSSRLSGESALYEQYF.

The V and J genes are TRBV11-2 and TRBJ2-1; the match to TRBD2 covers 16 bases. V lost 5 bases to trimming and J lost 7 bases; unmatched junction nucleotides: 5. The CDR3 covers 16 residues. Germline CDR1 SGHAT, CDR2 FQNNGV. In nucleotides, the CDR3 is TGTGCCAGCAGCAACCGGGGACTAGCGGGAGGGAATGAGCAGTTCTTC. Protein product: CASSNRGLAGGNEQFF.

The chain recombines TRBV5-4 with TRBJ1-2; D perhaps matches TRBD1 (5 bases). The CDR3 is 14 amino acids. Germline CDR1 SGHNT, CDR2 YYREEE (reference sequence). V was shortened by 4 bases and J by 2 bases, with 12 bases between the two germline ends. CDR3: CASSTRQSNYGYTF. The CDR3 bases are TGTGCCAGCAGCACCCGACAGAGCAACTATGGCTACACCTTC.

Comments on this clone: Its ends do not fully match the called genes, so a read error is possible. The genes are TRBV7-9 and TRBJ2-7; the match to TRBD2 covers 8 bases. The CDR3 extends over 13 amino acids. Per germline, CDR1 SEHNR and CDR2 FQNEAQ (reference sequence). For the CDR3, the DNA is TGTGCCAGCAGCGCGGGACTAGGCTACCCAGGCTGGTTC. Protein sequence: CASSAGLGYPGWF.

The V gene is TRBV2, the J gene TRBJ2-2, with 12 positions matching TRBD2. V gave up 6 bases and J gave up 9 bases; unmatched junction bases: 14. The CDR3 loop spans 17 amino acids. The germline V gene has CDR1 SNHLY and CDR2 FYNNEI. The CDR3 DNA sequence: TGTGCCAGCAGCGAACTAGCGGGAGGCCTAGTTGGCCGGGAGCTGTTTTTT. This translates into CASSELAGGLVGRELFF.

The chain employs TRBV5-1 and TRBJ2-3; D ambiguous. This CDR3 contains 14 residues. Germline CDR1 and CDR2: SGHRS and YFSETQ. Trimming took 3 bases from V and 5 from J, leaving 13 bases between them. The CDR3, as DNA: TGCGCCAGCAGCTCGAATATGGAGAGAGATACGCAGTATTTT. Translating it yields CASSSNMERDTQYF. The full variable domain, its missing parts supplied by reference TRBV5-1 and TRBJ2-3, is KAGVTQTPRYLIKTRGQQVTLSCSPISGHRSVSWYQQTPGQGLQFLFEYFSETQRNKGNFPGRFSGRQFSNSRSEMNVSTLELGDSALYLCASSSNMERDTQYFGPGTRLTVL.

The chain couples TRBV11-2 to TRBJ2-1, with no clear D. The CDR3 contains 17 residues. Germline CDR1 SGHAT, CDR2 FQNNGV. V lost 1 base, J lost 0 bases, and 13 bases lay in between. DNA of the CDR3: TGTGCCAGCAGCTTAGTATCGGCAGGACCCTCCTACAATGAGCAGTTCTTC. Amino acid sequence: CASSLVSAGPSYNEQFF. The full variable domain, its missing parts supplied by reference TRBV11-2 and TRBJ2-1, is EAGVAQSPRYKIIEKRQSVAFWCNPISGHATLYWYQQILGQGPKLLIQFQNNGVVDDSQLPKDRFSAERLKGVDSTLKIQPAKLEDSAVYLCASSLVSAGPSYNEQFFGPGTRLTVL.

The rearrangement joins TRBV27 to TRBJ2-2; D remains unclear. V was shortened by 6 bases and J by 1 base, with 9 bases between the two germline ends. The CDR3 runs to 14 residues. Germline V gene lookup returns CDR1 MNHEY and CDR2 SMNVEV (reference sequence). DNA for the CDR3: TGTGCCAGCAGCACGTTTGGGAACACCGGGGAGCTGTTTTTT. This gives the protein CASSTFGNTGELFF.

This clone has a single count. The chain recombines TRBV2 with TRBJ1-1; no reliable D call. Germline V gene sequence: CDR1 SNHLY, CDR2 FYNNEI. The CDR3 runs to 14 residues. V dropped 3 bases and J dropped 1 base, with 9 bases sitting between them. The chain's CDR3 is CASSEVGKNTEAFF. CDR3 bases: TGTGCCAGCAGTGAGGTAGGGAAGAACACTGAAGCTTTCTTT. Filled out from reference TRBV2 and TRBJ1-1, the complete variable domain reads EPEVTQTPSHQVTQMGQEVILRCVPISNHLYFYWYRQILGQKVEFLVSFYNNEISEKSEIFDDQFSVERPDGSNFTLKIRSTKLEDSAMYFCASSEVGKNTEAFFGQGTRLTVV.

The gene calls are TRBV11-2 and TRBJ2-2, with a weak D call TRBD1 (6 bases). V was trimmed by 2 bases and J by 9 bases, leaving 16 bases between them. Germline V gives CDR1 SGHAT, CDR2 FQNNGV. The CDR3 consists of 15 residues. The CDR3 DNA follows: TGTGCCAGCAGCTTATCCCTGGGGGCCCCTAGGGAGCTGTTTTTT. This encodes CASSLSLGAPRELFF.

J is TRBJ1-5 and V is TRBV5-8; D unresolved. This CDR3 contains 14 residues. Looked up from germline, CDR1 is SGHTS and CDR2 is YDEGEE. The V end lost 1 base, the J end lost 8 bases, and 13 bases lay between the germline ends. The CDR3 protein is CASSLSSGVKPQHF. CDR3 sequence (DNA): TGTGCCAGCAGCTTGTCCAGTGGGGTAAAGCCCCAGCATTTT.

This clone has only a few counts. The rearrangement joins TRBV5-1 to TRBJ2-3; the D gene could be TRBD1 or TRBD2 (5 bases each). In germline, CDR1 is SGHRS, CDR2 YFSETQ. The germline V and J ends were trimmed by 2 bases and 0 bases, with 13 bases remaining between them. This CDR3 is built from 16 residues. CDR3 sequence: CASSFLWDASTDTQYF. For the CDR3, the DNA is TGCGCCAGCAGCTTCCTTTGGGACGCTAGCACAGATACGCAGTATTTT.

V gene TRBV27 combines with J gene TRBJ1-2, with D unresolved. Germline V gene data show CDR1 as MNHEY and CDR2 as SMNVEV (reference sequence). The CDR3 is 15 residues long. Trimming shortened V by 0 bases and J by 1 base, and 9 bases separated the two germline ends. The CDR3 reads CASSLSITLNYGYTF. The CDR3 coding sequence is TGTGCCAGCAGTTTATCGATCACCCTTAACTATGGCTACACCTTC.

The chain recombines TRBV5-8 with TRBJ2-7; 10 nucleotides line up with TRBD2. From germline, CDR1 is SGHTS and CDR2 YDEGEE. The CDR3 totals 16 residues. V lost 4 bases to trimming and J lost 2 bases; unmatched junction nucleotides: 9. CDR3 DNA: TGTGCCAGCAGCCCGACCCTGACTAGCGGGCCCTACGAGCAGTACTTC. This sequence encodes CASSPTLTSGPYEQYF.